This T cell receptor beta chain is drawn from a study of cytomegalovirus exposure and HLA in healthy donors. Study as a whole: The same platform used for the approximately 700 first-cohort repertoires was also used for the 120 or so validation repertoires, as a later analysis reported. Whole-study results and caveats: A subsequent analysis found that TCR clusters from the first cohort also tended to co-occur in the 90 to 150 validation repertoires, with 94% of cluster scores above 0.

This CDR3 spans 17 amino acids. In germline, CDR1 is SGHTS, CDR2 YDEGEE. V was clipped by 4 bases and J by 5 bases; unmatched bases: 16. TCRdb keeps only in-frame clones here, not all; method: immunoSEQ multiplex PCR. The data contain 170,000 or so clones, about 85% of them singletons. Concerning this clone itself: What it binds is not known.

The source is a man aged 18 to 30 in good health and CMV-seropositive. Material: PBMCs. The V gene is TRBV5-8, the J gene TRBJ2-5; 8 bases map to TRBD1. CDR3 in amino acids: CASSLTGQGRSRETQYF. The CDR3 region has the DNA TGTGCCAGCAGCCTGACAGGACAGGGCCGTTCCAGGGAGACCCAGTACTTC.